This TCR beta chain was captured in a study of blood T cell repertoires in COVID-19. Study as a whole: In each case, the material was cDNA or gDNA derived from T cells, B-cell-depleted T cells, or PBMCs.

Repertoires were generated with immunoSEQ multiplex PCR, while TCRdb's copy carries only in-frame clones and drops some. The top ten clones hold approximately 1.5% of a sample with around 140,000 clones, 88% of them seen once. The TCR sequence derives from a woman in her forties or fifties with acute or convalescent COVID-19. Sequencing was carried out using peripheral blood.

The CDR3 sequence: CASSVEGSATEAFF. The CDR3 DNA reads as TGTGCCAGCAGCGTAGAGGGGTCCGCCACTGAAGCTTTCTTT. V usage is TRBV9 and J usage is TRBJ1-1; a possible D gene is TRBD1 (5 bases). CDR1 is SGDLS, CDR2 YYNGEE, per germline. The CDR3 runs to 14 residues. Trimming removed 0 bases from V and 4 bases from J, with 10 bases in between.